This TCR beta chain was captured by sequencing in a study of molecular identifiers for immune sequencing clone quantification. General study points: Naive cells had under 1% of molecules in clones above 20 RNA copies, effectors over 98%.

One entry per CDR3 protein, called by TCRdb with MiXCR from the PCR reads. The sample holds about half a million distinct CDR3 sequences, about a fifth seen once. The CDR3 has 15 residues. This clonotype was detected a few times. The antigen is undetermined. The germline gene is not matched at one end of the junction; a read error may be the cause. The genes are TRBV12-3 or TRBV12-4 and TRBJ2-4; D gene unclear. Sequenced input: naive CD8+ T cells from blood, with Jurkat cell RNA spiked in. Subset meaning: FACS-sorted CD8+CD4-CCR7+CD45RA+ naive T cells. This TCR came from a human donor in good health. Some libraries in this study had Jurkat cell RNA spiked in. The CDR3 here is CTSSLPEIAKNIQYF. CDR3 nucleotide sequence: TGTACCAGCAGTTTACCCGAAATAGCCAAAAACATTCAGTACTTC.